The 31 T cell receptor beta chains below were found in one sample sequenced in a study of shared clonotypes between healthy human individuals. Selected positively for CCR7 and CD45RO-negative, naive CD8 cells excluded terminally differentiated effector memory CD45RA+ cells. Profiled with immunoSEQ multiplex PCR; TCRdb holds only in-frame clones, not every one. This sample carries about 580,000 clones, roughly 98% of them seen once, and the ten largest clones take more than 0.3%. The sequenced sample consisted of naive CD8+ T cells sorted from blood. The receptors were gathered from a man younger than 45 in good health.

V is TRBV7-9 and J is TRBJ2-7, with TRBD2 matching over 16 bases. The CDR3 contains 17 residues. The germline CDR1 and CDR2 sequences are SEHNR and FQNEAQ (reference sequence). J gave up 4 bases and V 5 bases, and 8 bases lay outside the gene matches. In DNA form, the CDR3 reads TGTGCCAGCAGCCAGGGACTAGCGGGAGGGTTCTCGTACGAGCAGTACTTC. Its protein is CASSQGLAGGFSYEQYF.

The rearrangement joins TRBV7-8 to TRBJ1-1, with unresolved D. Germline CDR1 is SGHVS and CDR2 is FQNEAQ. Trimming cost V 5 bases and J 0 bases, with 10 bases left between them. The CDR3 is 14 residues long. The CDR3 coding sequence is TGTGCCAGCAGCCCCGGAGGGTTGAACACTGAAGCTTTCTTT. Translation: CASSPGGLNTEAFF.

The chain couples TRBV7-2 to TRBJ2-5; 11 bases line up with TRBD1. The CDR3 consists of 16 residues. V was clipped by 5 bases and J by 5 bases; unmatched bases: 10. The germline V gene encodes CDR1 SGHTA and CDR2 FQGNSA. The CDR3 region is CASSGRTGGLEETQYF. In DNA form, the CDR3 reads TGTGCCAGCAGCGGCAGGACAGGGGGCCTCGAGGAGACCCAGTACTTC.

V gene TRBV6-6 combines with J gene TRBJ2-1, with D possibly TRBD2 on 6 matching bases. The CDR3 sequence is 12 residues long. CDR1 and CDR2 (germline): MNHNY, SVGAGI (reference sequence). Trimming cost V 3 bases and J 11 bases, with 11 bases left between them. This chain's CDR3 is CASSYIAGKQFF. DNA for the CDR3: TGTGCCAGCAGTTATATTGCGGGGAAGCAGTTCTTC.

The genes are TRBV5-1 and TRBJ2-5; unclear D gene. The CDR3 has 14 amino acids. Trimming shortened V by 4 bases and J by 2 bases, and 12 bases separated the two germline ends. CDR1 is SGHRS, CDR2 YFSETQ, per germline. The CDR3 reads CASSPFKAQETQYF. Here the CDR3 DNA reads TGCGCCAGCAGCCCATTTAAGGCGCAAGAGACCCAGTACTTC.

The V call is TRBV29-1, the J call TRBJ2-1; D is possibly TRBD1 (5 bases). Germline CDR1 and CDR2: SQVTM and ANQGSEA. CDR3 size: 14 residues. The CDR3 DNA is TGCAGTGTTAGGGGCCTTAGCTCCTACAATGAGCAGTTCTTC. Encoded protein: CSVRGLSSYNEQFF.

This clone has only one observation. The rearrangement joins TRBV6-5 to TRBJ2-7, with 10 bases that match TRBD2. The germline V gene has CDR1 MNHEY and CDR2 SVGAGI. This CDR3 has 15 residues. With V trimmed by 2 bases and J by 6 bases, 7 bases remained unmatched. The CDR3 loop reads CASSYALAGVGEQYF. The CDR3 nucleotides are TGTGCCAGCAGTTACGCTCTAGCGGGAGTTGGCGAGCAGTACTTC.

The chain uses TRBV10-3 and TRBJ2-7; no firm D call. The CDR3 is made up of 14 amino acids. Between the trimmed V and J ends, which lost 3 bases and 1 base, there was a span of 10 bases. Germline V gives CDR1 ENHRY, CDR2 SYGVKD. The CDR3 nucleotides are TGTGCCATCAGTGACGATTTAACATCCTACGAGCAGTACTTC. Its translation is CAISDDLTSYEQYF.

The CDR3 sequence is CASGDRGHPYEQYF. CDR3 sequence (DNA): TGTGCCAGTGGAGACAGGGGGCATCCGTACGAGCAGTACTTC. This sequence joins TRBV28 and TRBJ2-7; 10 positions agree with TRBD1. The trim removed 9 bases at V and 4 bases at J, leaving 9 bases unmatched. This CDR3 region has 14 residues. Germline-derived CDR1 and CDR2 are MDHEN and SYDVKM. Filled out from reference TRBV28 and TRBJ2-7, the complete variable domain reads DVKVTQSSRYLVKRTGEKVFLECVQDMDHENMFWYRQDPGLGLRLIYFSYDVKMKEKGDIPEGYSVSREKKERFSLILESASTNQTSMYLCASGDRGHPYEQYFGPGTRLTVT.

The chain links TRBV27 to TRBJ2-1; no clear D. CDR3 length: 10 amino acids. The V gene's germline CDR1 is MNHEY and CDR2 SMNVEV (reference sequence). Trimming stripped 8 bases from V and 6 bases from J, with 5 bases between. CDR3 DNA: TGTGCCAGCGGCGTCAATGAGCAGTTCTTC. Protein: CASGVNEQFF.

Points on this clone: The sample holds other DNA sequences that translate to the same CDR3. The chain couples TRBV9 to TRBJ2-7, with D unclear. This CDR3 has 13 amino acids. The germline V gene encodes CDR1 SGDLS and CDR2 YYNGEE. V lost 0 bases to trimming and J lost 3 bases, with 7 bases between them. CDR3 DNA: TGTGCCAGCAGCGTAGACGCCAGCTACGAGCAGTACTTC. It is translated as CASSVDASYEQYF.

The chain uses TRBV11-2 and TRBJ1-2; a weak D match, TRBD1 (6 bases). This CDR3 is built from 17 residues. Trimming pared 5 bases from V and 3 bases from J, leaving 22 bases between. The germline gives CDR1 SGHAT, CDR2 FQNNGV. The CDR3 loop reads CASSDTMDSRGDYGYTF. CDR3 coding DNA: TGTGCCAGCAGCGACACTATGGACAGCCGAGGGGACTATGGCTACACCTTC.

The V gene is TRBV5-1, the J gene TRBJ2-7; 7 nucleotides align to TRBD1. J lost 5 bases, V lost 4 bases, and 12 bases had no gene match. Germline-derived CDR1 and CDR2 are SGHRS and YFSETQ. The CDR3 consists of 15 residues. The chain's CDR3 is CASSLRGNPVHEQYF. The DNA of the CDR3 is TGCGCCAGCAGCCTCAGGGGGAATCCCGTTCACGAGCAGTACTTC.

The rearrangement links TRBV10-3 to TRBJ1-2, with TRBD1 identical over 8 bases. Trimming at V came to 2 bases and at J to 2 bases, leaving 13 bases not matched to a gene. The germline V gene encodes CDR1 ENHRY and CDR2 SYGVKD. The CDR3 length is 18 residues. DNA for the CDR3: TGTGCCATCAGTGAGAGACTAGATCGGGACAGGATGAACTATGGCTACACCTTC. It encodes CAISERLDRDRMNYGYTF.

This chain connects TRBV6-4 to TRBJ1-1; D is possibly TRBD1 (5 bases). The V gene lost 0 bases and the J gene lost 5 bases, with 19 bases spanning the gap. This CDR3 is 17 amino acids long. Germline V gene sequence: CDR1 MRHNA, CDR2 SNTAGT. The CDR3 nucleotides are TGTGCCAGCAGTGACTCGGTGGGTCCCCGCGGGGGGACTGAAGCTTTCTTT. Translation gives CASSDSVGPRGGTEAFF.

The rearrangement uses TRBV28 and TRBJ2-7; D possibly corresponds to TRBD1 (5 bases). Deletions cut 2 bases from V and 3 bases from J, with 8 bases between. The CDR3 loop spans 13 amino acids. The germline CDR1 and CDR2 sequences are MDHEN and SYDVKM. The DNA for the CDR3 is TGTGCCAGCAGTTTAGTGGGGCTCTACGAGCAGTACTTC. As protein: CASSLVGLYEQYF. Drawing the rest from reference TRBV28 and TRBJ2-7, the complete variable domain is DVKVTQSSRYLVKRTGEKVFLECVQDMDHENMFWYRQDPGLGLRLIYFSYDVKMKEKGDIPEGYSVSREKKERFSLILESASTNQTSMYLCASSLVGLYEQYFGPGTRLTVT.

The chain carries TRBV27 and TRBJ2-1; maybe TRBD2 (6 bases). Germline V lookup: CDR1 MNHEY, CDR2 SMNVEV (reference sequence). This CDR3 has 14 amino acids. The V end lost 5 bases, the J end lost 6 bases, and 14 bases lay between the germline ends. CDR3 amino acids: CASSLLTSLNEQFF. The CDR3 DNA follows: TGTGCCAGCAGTCTACTGACTAGTCTCAATGAGCAGTTCTTC.

The chain has TRBV2 and TRBJ1-2; TRBD1 is a possible D gene (6 bases). The germline gives CDR1 SNHLY, CDR2 FYNNEI. The CDR3 has 14 amino acids. V was trimmed by 3 bases and J by 2 bases, leaving 10 bases between them. The CDR3 spells CASSDLGGNYGYTF. CDR3 nucleotide sequence: TGTGCCAGCAGTGATCTGGGGGGCAACTATGGCTACACCTTC.

The V gene is TRBV6-5, the J gene TRBJ2-7; perhaps TRBD2 as D (5 bases). V dropped 2 bases and J dropped 6 bases, with 11 bases sitting between them. The germline gives CDR1 MNHEY, CDR2 SVGAGI. The CDR3 contains 13 residues. The CDR3 loop reads CASSYSHGLEQYF. The CDR3 nucleotides are TGTGCCAGCAGTTACAGCCACGGACTCGAGCAGTACTTC.

The CDR3, as DNA: TGTGCCTGGAGTGTATACCTAGCCAAAAACATTCAGTACTTC. Translating gives CAWSVYLAKNIQYF. V usage is TRBV30 and J usage is TRBJ2-4; no clear D. CDR1 and CDR2 from the germline V gene are GTSNPN and SVGIG (reference sequence). The germline V and J ends were trimmed by 0 bases and 0 bases, with 6 bases remaining between them. The CDR3 covers 14 residues.

The chain links TRBV5-1 to TRBJ2-3, with D uncertain. Trimming took off 0 bases at V and 0 bases at J, with 5 bases between the two ends. From germline, CDR1 is SGHRS and CDR2 YFSETQ. This CDR3 region has 14 residues. The CDR3 sequence: CASSLEDSTDTQYF. The CDR3 nucleotides read TGCGCCAGCAGCTTGGAAGACAGCACAGATACGCAGTATTTT.

The chain links TRBV7-2 to TRBJ2-6, with D unclear. CDR1 is SGHTA, CDR2 FQGNSA, per germline. This CDR3 contains 15 residues. The CDR3 region has the DNA TGTGCAACGGGTCACTACCTTCATGGGGCCAACGTCCTGACTTTC. This gives the protein CATGHYLHGANVLTF.

The chain has TRBV13 and TRBJ2-7; perhaps TRBD1 as D (7 bases). This CDR3 region has 14 residues. V lost 5 bases and J 7 bases, leaving 18 bases between the germline ends. Germline-derived CDR1 and CDR2 are PRHDT and FYEKMQ (reference sequence). CDR3 sequence: CASSPGGTVEEQYF. The CDR3 nucleotides read TGTGCCAGCAGCCCCGGCGGGACAGTGGAAGAGCAGTACTTC.

The rearrangement links TRBV10-3 to TRBJ2-1; perhaps TRBD2 as D (5 bases). Trimming pared 7 bases from V and 5 bases from J, leaving 18 bases between. The length of the CDR3 is 15 residues. Germline V CDR1 and CDR2: ENHRY, SYGVKD. CDR3 nucleotides: TGTGCCATCAAGTCGAGAGCGGAAACAAACAATGAGCAGTTCTTC. It specifies CAIKSRAETNNEQFF.

The chain recombines TRBV4-3 with TRBJ2-7, with D possibly matching TRBD2 (5 bases). CDR1 and CDR2 from the germline V gene are LGHNA and YSLEER. The CDR3 length is 14 residues. The V end was cut by 0 bases, the J end by 4 bases, with 10 bases between. The CDR3 loop reads CASSQDRAVYEQYF. In DNA, the CDR3 is TGCGCCAGCAGCCAAGATCGAGCGGTTTACGAGCAGTACTTC.

V is TRBV29-1 and J is TRBJ1-2; D gene uncertain. Germline V gene lookup returns CDR1 SQVTM and CDR2 ANQGSEA. CDR3 length: 12 amino acids. V was cut by 4 bases and J by 5 bases, with 11 bases left in between. CDR3 sequence reads: CSVVSDLYGYTF. The CDR3 region has the DNA TGCAGCGTTGTGTCAGACCTTTATGGCTACACCTTC.

The chain is built from TRBV9 and TRBJ2-2; D is perhaps TRBD2 (5 bases). The CDR3 extends over 13 amino acids. The V end was cut by 6 bases, the J end by 6 bases, with 12 bases between. Germline values: CDR1 SGDLS, CDR2 YYNGEE. The CDR3 loop reads CASIDTGSGELFF. The DNA for the CDR3 is TGTGCCAGCATCGATACGGGATCCGGGGAGCTGTTTTTT.

This clone was observed once. This chain connects TRBV7-6 to TRBJ2-2; 12 nucleotides match TRBD2. Germline V gene sequence: CDR1 SGHVS, CDR2 FNYEAQ. This CDR3 comprises 17 residues. Trimming at V came to 2 bases and at J to 3 bases, leaving 4 bases not matched to a gene. The CDR3 loop reads CASSLLAGGPDTGELFF. The CDR3 region has the DNA TGTGCCAGCAGCTTACTAGCGGGAGGGCCCGACACCGGGGAGCTGTTTTTT.

The chain is built from TRBV6-5 and TRBJ2-5, with 7 bases lining up with TRBD2. Germline CDR1 reads MNHEY; CDR2 reads SVGAGI. With 4 bases clipped from V and 2 bases from J, the junction kept 10 bases outside the gene matches. This CDR3 contains 16 residues. CDR3 region: CASSSLMLAAQETQYF. The DNA of the CDR3 is TGTGCCAGCAGTTCCCTGATGCTAGCGGCTCAAGAGACCCAGTACTTC.

A single count supports this clone. The V gene is TRBV6-9, the J gene TRBJ2-1; 11 nucleotides line up with TRBD2. Germline trimming cut 5 bases from V and 4 bases from J; bases unmatched to any gene: 4. Looked up from germline, CDR1 is MNHGY and CDR2 is SVAAGI. The CDR3 runs to 15 residues. The CDR3 DNA is TGTGCCAGCAGTCCCGGGACTAGCGGATACAATGAGCAGTTCTTC. Translation gives CASSPGTSGYNEQFF.

The chain couples TRBV28 to TRBJ1-4; TRBD1 aligns across 7 bases. This CDR3 contains 16 residues. Germline values: CDR1 MDHEN, CDR2 SYDVKM. Losses at the gene ends were 4 bases for V and 8 bases for J; bases not matched to a gene: 13. The CDR3 sequence: CASSSVTTGSEEKLFF. The CDR3, as DNA: TGTGCCAGCAGTTCCGTCACGACAGGGTCGGAGGAAAAACTGTTTTTT.